This T cell receptor (beta chain) appears in the sequencing data of a study of blood T cell repertoires in COVID-19. In the study overall: The United States, Italy and Spain provided the acute and convalescent COVID-19 samples.

Clones were read by immunoSEQ multiplex PCR, and TCRdb kept only the in-frame ones, dropping some. The sample has 150,000 to 170,000 clones; about 86% are singletons. The V end lost 0 bases, the J end lost 3 bases, and 9 bases lay between the germline ends. The CDR3 has 15 amino acids. CDR1 and CDR2 (germline): SGDLS, YYNGEE. This clone has more than one count but fewer than ten. Sequenced material: PBMCs or T cells enriched from blood (not recorded which). The TCR sequence derives from a man in his fifties or sixties who had recovered from COVID-19. The chain joins TRBV9 to TRBJ1-4; D is possibly TRBD1 (5 bases). CDR3 coding DNA: TGTGCCAGCAGCGTAGCAGGGCAGTCTAATGAAAAACTGTTTTTT. Translated: CASSVAGQSNEKLFF. Together with reference TRBV9 and TRBJ1-4, the CDR3 gives the full variable domain: DSGVTQTPKHLITATGQRVTLRCSPRSGDLSVYWYQQSLDQGLQFLIQYYNGEERAKGNILERFSAQQFPDLHSELNLSSLELGDSALYFCASSVAGQSNEKLFFGSGTQLSVL.